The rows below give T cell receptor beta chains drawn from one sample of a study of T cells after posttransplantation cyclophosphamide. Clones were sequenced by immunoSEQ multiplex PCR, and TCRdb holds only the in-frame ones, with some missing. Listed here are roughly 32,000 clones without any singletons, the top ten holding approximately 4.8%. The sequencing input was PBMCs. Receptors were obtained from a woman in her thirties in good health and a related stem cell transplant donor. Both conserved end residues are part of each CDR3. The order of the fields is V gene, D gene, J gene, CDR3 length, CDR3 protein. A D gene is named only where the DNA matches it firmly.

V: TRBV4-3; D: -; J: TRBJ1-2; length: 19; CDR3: CASSHEIYVLQGAMGGYTF
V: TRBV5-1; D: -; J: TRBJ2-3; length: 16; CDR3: CASSLVGGASTDTQYF
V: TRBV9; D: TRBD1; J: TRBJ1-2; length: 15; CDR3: CASSGGRGLPYGYTF
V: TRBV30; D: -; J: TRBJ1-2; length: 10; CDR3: CAWRSVGYTF
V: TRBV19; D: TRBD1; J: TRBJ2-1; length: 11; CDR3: CASRQGNEQFF
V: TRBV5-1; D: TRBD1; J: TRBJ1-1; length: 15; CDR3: CASTGTGGLNTEAFF
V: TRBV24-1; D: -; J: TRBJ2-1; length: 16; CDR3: CATSDLGGSSYNEQFF
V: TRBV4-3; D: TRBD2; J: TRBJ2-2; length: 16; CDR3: CASSQGSGADTGELFF
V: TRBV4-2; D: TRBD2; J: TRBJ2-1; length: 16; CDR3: CASSQGLAGGVNEQFF
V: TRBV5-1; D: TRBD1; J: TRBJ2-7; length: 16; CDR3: CASSPTRTGVPYEQYF
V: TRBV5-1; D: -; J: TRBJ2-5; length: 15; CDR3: CASSLELPGQETQYF
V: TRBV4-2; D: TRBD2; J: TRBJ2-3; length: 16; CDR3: CASSTTSGGAQDTQYF
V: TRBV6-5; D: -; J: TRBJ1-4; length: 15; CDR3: CASSYQGSGNEKLFF
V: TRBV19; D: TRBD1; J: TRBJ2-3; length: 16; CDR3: CASSIGPGGDVDTQYF
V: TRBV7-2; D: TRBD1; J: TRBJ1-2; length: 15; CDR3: CASSLERQGGNGYTF
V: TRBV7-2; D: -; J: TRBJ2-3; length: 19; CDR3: CASSLFGPLVVSGTDTQYF
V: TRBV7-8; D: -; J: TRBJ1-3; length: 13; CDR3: CASSPPLGNTIYF
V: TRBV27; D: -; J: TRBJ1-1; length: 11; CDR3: CASSPSEDAFF
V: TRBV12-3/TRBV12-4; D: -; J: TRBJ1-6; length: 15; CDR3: CASSLGGRGNSPLHF
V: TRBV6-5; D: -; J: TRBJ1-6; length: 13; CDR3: CASSYVENSPLHF
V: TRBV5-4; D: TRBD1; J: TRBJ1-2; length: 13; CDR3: CASSATGSYGYTF
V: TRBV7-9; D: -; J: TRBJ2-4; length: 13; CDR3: CASFGLAKNIQYF
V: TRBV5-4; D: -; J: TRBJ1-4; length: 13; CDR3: CASSQQMDEKLFF
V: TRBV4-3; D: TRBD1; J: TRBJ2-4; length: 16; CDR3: CASSQEPGQGADIQYF